What follows are 11 T cell receptor beta chains derived from one specimen sequenced in a study of blood T cell repertoires in COVID-19. Clones were read by immunoSEQ multiplex PCR, and TCRdb kept only the in-frame ones, dropping some. The data show 290,000 or so clones, 90% seen once. Sample: PBMCs or T cells enriched from blood (not recorded which). The receptors shown here come from a woman aged 25 to 45 who had recovered from COVID-19.

The chain couples TRBV2 to TRBJ2-4, with 11 positions matching TRBD1. V gave up 7 bases and J gave up 3 bases; unmatched junction bases: 8. The CDR3 spans 16 residues. In germline, CDR1 is SNHLY, CDR2 FYNNEI. Written as DNA, the CDR3 is TGTGCCAGCATCCTGGACAGGGGGCAAGACAAAAACATTCAGTACTTC. This gives the protein CASILDRGQDKNIQYF.

The rearrangement uses TRBV7-2 and TRBJ2-7, with 8 nucleotides matching TRBD2. The germline gives CDR1 SGHTA, CDR2 FQGNSA. Unmatched junction bases numbered 10, after V lost 2 bases and J lost 1 base. CDR3 length: 17 residues. The CDR3 nucleotides are TGTGCCAGCAGCTTACGGATCGGGGGGGGGACTTCCTACGAGCAGTACTTC. Translated, it gives CASSLRIGGGTSYEQYF.

This clone was observed once. V gene TRBV30 combines with J gene TRBJ1-3, with 7 positions matching TRBD1. The V and J ends lost 3 bases and 0 bases, in that order; junction bases with no gene match: 2. The CDR3 has 14 amino acids. Germline V gene data show CDR1 as GTSNPN and CDR2 as SVGIG (reference sequence). The CDR3: CAWRGQSSGNTIYF. Here the CDR3 DNA reads TGTGCCTGGAGGGGACAGAGCTCTGGAAACACCATATATTTT.

The chain has TRBV7-2 and TRBJ2-1, with 10 bases matching TRBD2. Germline values: CDR1 SGHTA, CDR2 FQGNSA. CDR3 length equals 17 residues. V shed 5 bases, J shed 2 bases, and the junction held 9 bases outside the gene matches. CDR3 region: CASSPMLAGVTYNEQFF. CDR3 in DNA: TGTGCCAGCAGCCCAATGCTAGCGGGAGTCACCTACAATGAGCAGTTCTTC.

This clone was recorded only once. V gene TRBV4-3 combines with J gene TRBJ2-3; a weak D match, TRBD2 (5 bases). Per the germline V gene, CDR1 is LGHNA and CDR2 is YSLEER. This CDR3 spans 15 amino acids. With 3 bases removed from V and 0 bases from J, the gap between germline ends came to 10 bases. DNA for the CDR3: TGCGCCAGCAGCCAGCGGAGAGGGAGCACAGATACGCAGTATTTT. It codes for CASSQRRGSTDTQYF.

The chain is built from TRBV28 and TRBJ1-1; 12 bases agree with TRBD1. CDR3 length equals 16 residues. Germline CDR1 and CDR2: MDHEN and SYDVKM. Losses at the gene ends were 4 bases for V and 1 base for J; bases not matched to a gene: 4. The CDR3 DNA sequence: TGTGCCAGCAGTTCACCGGGACAGGGGGCGAACACTGAAGCTTTCTTT. Amino acids: CASSSPGQGANTEAFF.

In regard to this clone: At one boundary the junction diverges from the germline segment, which might be a read error. This sequence joins TRBV2 and TRBJ1-2; no definite D call. The germline V gene encodes CDR1 SNHLY and CDR2 FYNNEI. The CDR3 totals 13 residues. CDR3 region: CASSEAVWASQLF. CDR3 coding DNA: TGTGCCAGCAGTGAAGCGGTCTGGGCCAGCCAACTCTTC.

V and J are TRBV30 and TRBJ2-3; TRBD2 agrees at 9 bases. CDR3 length: 13 residues. CDR1 and CDR2 from the germline V gene are GTSNPN and SVGIG (reference sequence). V gave up 7 bases and J gave up 1 base; unmatched junction bases: 3. The CDR3: CALAGAGTDTQYF. The CDR3 DNA follows: TGTGCCTTAGCGGGAGCGGGCACAGATACGCAGTATTTT.

The chain employs TRBV10-3 and TRBJ1-2; 9 bases align to TRBD1. The CDR3 extends over 15 amino acids. The ends lost 0 bases at V and 6 bases at J; junction bases unmatched: 5. In germline, CDR1 is ENHRY, CDR2 SYGVKD. The DNA of the CDR3 is TGTGCCATCAGTGAGTCCGACAGGGGGGATGATGGCTACACCTTC. Protein sequence: CAISESDRGDDGYTF.

This clone appeared a single time. The CDR3 bases are TGTGCCAGCAGCCTCGGACTAGTGGCCTACGAGCAGTACTTC. Translation: CASSLGLVAYEQYF. This chain joins TRBV6-5 and TRBJ2-7, with TRBD2 matching 7 bases. V dropped 6 bases and J dropped 2; count of bases not matched to a gene: 7. This CDR3 is built from 14 residues. Germline loops: CDR1 MNHEY, CDR2 SVGAGI.

The rearrangement links TRBV6-2 or TRBV6-3 to TRBJ1-4, with unresolved D. The V and J ends lost 4 bases and 10 bases respectively, with 7 bases between them. Germline V gives CDR1 MNHEY, CDR2 SVGEGT. This CDR3 region has 11 residues. Here the CDR3 reads CASSLRGKLFF. For the CDR3, the DNA is TGTGCCAGCAGTTTACGGGGAAAACTGTTTTTT.